This TCR beta chain was sequenced during a study of cytomegalovirus exposure and HLA in healthy donors. Per germline, CDR1 KGHSH and CDR2 LQKENI. Trimming removed 2 bases from V and 1 base from J, with 11 bases in between. The CDR3 is 15 amino acids. The study ran its PCR with 60 Vbeta and 13 Jbeta primers. Only in-frame clones appear in the TCRdb table, and some are missing; sequencing was by immunoSEQ multiplex PCR. The sample yields fewer than 150,000 clones, 80% seen once. This TCR was sampled from a man aged 30 to 45 in good health. The chain uses TRBV18 and TRBJ1-2, with D possibly being TRBD1 (6 bases). Specimen: PBMCs. The CDR3 region is CASSPEQGHNYGYTF. For the CDR3, the DNA is TGTGCCAGCTCACCAGAACAGGGTCATAACTATGGCTACACCTTC.